This TCR beta chain appears in the sequencing data of a study of beta chain features in type 1 diabetes. Isolated RNA was reverse transcribed in full, so expressed TCRB transcripts were sequenced. This table comes from immunoSEQ multiplex PCR, and its TCRdb copy is limited to in-frame clones, with some not included. The sample holds approximately 250,000 clones, 9.6% seen once. Germline CDR1 SGDLS, CDR2 YYNGEE. This CDR3 is built from 14 residues. The V gene lost 4 bases and the J gene lost 5 bases, with 15 bases spanning the gap. The V gene is TRBV9, the J gene TRBJ1-1; a weak D match, TRBD1 (6 bases). The sequencing sample was made of naive CD4+ T cells from blood. The receptor's source is a young woman in good health. CDR3 in amino acids: CASSPLGGGTEAFF. The CDR3 DNA sequence: TGTGCCAGCAGCCCGCTTGGGGGCGGGACTGAAGCTTTCTTT.